The 10 T cell receptor beta chains below all came from one sample that was sequenced in a study of blood T cell repertoires in COVID-19 (dated by TCRdb to the early 2020s). Library construction relied on the immunoSEQ multiplex PCR assay. Drawn from immuneACCESS, this table holds only the in-frame rearrangements with V and J called that TCRdb kept. Clones are partly lost; checked studies trace under half to an unresolved V gene and leave the rest unexplained. The sample yields approximately 360,000 clones; roughly 90% were counted once. The ten top clones hold over 0.9% of the sample. Sequencing used PBMCs or T cells enriched from blood (not recorded which). These receptor sequences come from a woman aged 30 to 39 with acute COVID-19.

About this clone itself: Other nucleotide sequences from this sample produce the same CDR3. The chain combines TRBV3-1 (or the pseudogene TRBV3-2) with TRBJ1-1; D might be TRBD1 (6 bases). Germline CDR1 and CDR2: LGHDT and YNNKEL (reference sequence). This CDR3 is 14 amino acids long. V was trimmed by 4 bases and J by 1 base, leaving 10 bases between them. CDR3 residues: CASSRRDTNTEAFF. The CDR3 DNA reads TGTGCCAGCAGCCGCCGGGACACGAACACTGAAGCTTTCTTT.

The rearrangement uses TRBV9 and TRBJ2-7, with 8 bases that match TRBD1. Germline V gene sequence: CDR1 SGDLS, CDR2 YYNGEE. CDR3 length equals 15 residues. V gave up 3 bases and J gave up 5 bases; unmatched junction bases: 10. In DNA, the CDR3 is TGTGCCAGCAGCGCATCCCAGGGGGCGAGGAACGAGCAGTACTTC. Residues: CASSASQGARNEQYF.

V usage is TRBV25-1 and J usage is TRBJ2-2; D is unresolved. V shed 4 bases and J shed 4 bases, with 13 bases lying between them. This CDR3 has 15 amino acids. CDR1 is MGHDK, CDR2 SYGVNS, per germline. The CDR3 sequence is CASSVAGVGTGELFF. The DNA of the CDR3 is TGTGCCAGCAGTGTGGCCGGAGTGGGCACCGGGGAGCTGTTTTTT.

The chain combines TRBV27 with TRBJ1-3; the D gene is possibly TRBD1 (6 bases). The CDR3 runs 14 residues. Germline values: CDR1 MNHEY, CDR2 SMNVEV (reference sequence). With 6 bases removed from V and 4 bases from J, the gap between germline ends came to 13 bases. The CDR3, as DNA: TGTGCCAGCAGACCACAGGGAGCAGGAAACACCATATATTTT. Protein: CASRPQGAGNTIYF.

The rearrangement links TRBV6-1 to TRBJ1-2; D call uncertain. There are 13 residues in the CDR3. The V end lost 0 bases, the J end lost 5 bases, and 7 bases lay between the germline ends. Germline assignment: CDR1 MNHNS and CDR2 SASEGT. The CDR3 spells CASSEAAGYGYTF. DNA of the CDR3: TGTGCCAGCAGTGAAGCGGCGGGATATGGCTACACCTTC.

The chain links TRBV7-9 to TRBJ2-3; a possible D gene is TRBD2 (5 bases). Germline V gene sequence: CDR1 SEHNR, CDR2 FQNEAQ (reference sequence). The CDR3 totals 15 residues. V lost 2 bases and J 6 bases, leaving 15 bases between the germline ends. The CDR3 DNA follows: TGTGCCAGCAGCTTATCGAGGGCGGGTTCTGATACGCAGTATTTT. Its protein product is CASSLSRAGSDTQYF.

The V and J genes are TRBV4-1 and TRBJ2-3; 14 nucleotides line up with TRBD2. Trimming cost V 4 bases and J 8 bases; bases outside gene matches: 14. CDR1 and CDR2 from the germline V gene are MGHRA and YSYEKL. CDR3 length equals 18 residues. CDR3 in DNA: TGCGCCAGCAGCCCATGGACTAGCGGGGGGCTCGACCGGGGTACGCAGTATTTT. As protein: CASSPWTSGGLDRGTQYF.

The V and J genes are TRBV4-3 and TRBJ1-2; 7 nucleotides agree with TRBD1. The trim removed 0 bases at V and 4 bases at J, leaving 5 bases unmatched. CDR3 length equals 15 residues. From germline, CDR1 is LGHNA and CDR2 YSLEER. CDR3 in DNA: TGCGCCAGCAGCCAAGACACAGGGGCTTCCTATGGCTACACCTTC. Amino acid sequence: CASSQDTGASYGYTF.

This clone came up a few times. This CDR3 is CASSLQADLYGYTF. For the CDR3, the DNA is TGTGCCAGCAGCTTACAAGCGGATCTCTATGGCTACACCTTC. The J gene is TRBJ1-2, the V gene TRBV7-3; unclear D gene. V was cut by 2 bases and J by 4 bases, with 11 bases left in between. Germline CDR1 and CDR2: SGHTA and FQGTGA. The CDR3 spans 14 residues.

This chain connects TRBV5-1 to TRBJ2-3; 7 bases align to TRBD2. The CDR3 runs 16 residues. Germline CDR1 SGHRS, CDR2 YFSETQ. V was pared by 2 bases and J by 0 bases, with 6 bases of the junction left unmatched. The CDR3 nucleotides read TGCGCCAGCAGCTTTAGCGGGTTTTATAGCACAGATACGCAGTATTTT. Translation: CASSFSGFYSTDTQYF. Complete variable domain (other parts from reference TRBV5-1 and TRBJ2-3): KAGVTQTPRYLIKTRGQQVTLSCSPISGHRSVSWYQQTPGQGLQFLFEYFSETQRNKGNFPGRFSGRQFSNSRSEMNVSTLELGDSALYLCASSFSGFYSTDTQYFGPGTRLTVL.